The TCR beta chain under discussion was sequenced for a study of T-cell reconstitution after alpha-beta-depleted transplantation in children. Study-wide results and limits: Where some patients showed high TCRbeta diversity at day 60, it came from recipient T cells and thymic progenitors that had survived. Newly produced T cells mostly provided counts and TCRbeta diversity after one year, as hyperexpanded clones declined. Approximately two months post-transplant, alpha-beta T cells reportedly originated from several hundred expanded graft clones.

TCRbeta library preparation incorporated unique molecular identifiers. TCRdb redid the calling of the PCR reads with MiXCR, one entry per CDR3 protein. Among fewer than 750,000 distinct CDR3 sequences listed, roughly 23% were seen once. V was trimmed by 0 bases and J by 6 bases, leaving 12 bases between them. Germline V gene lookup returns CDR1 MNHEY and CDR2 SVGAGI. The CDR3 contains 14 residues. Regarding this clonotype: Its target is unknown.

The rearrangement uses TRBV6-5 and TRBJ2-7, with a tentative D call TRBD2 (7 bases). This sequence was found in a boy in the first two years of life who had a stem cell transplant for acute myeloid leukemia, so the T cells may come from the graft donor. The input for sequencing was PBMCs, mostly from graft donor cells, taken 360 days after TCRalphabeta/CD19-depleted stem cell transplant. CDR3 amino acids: CASSYSWGGLEQYF. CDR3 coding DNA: TGTGCCAGCAGTTACTCCTGGGGGGGGCTCGAGCAGTACTTC.